This TCR beta chain was identified in a study of blood T cell repertoires in COVID-19. This clone appeared many times. Unmatched junction bases numbered 16, after V lost 0 bases and J lost 4 bases. Germline-derived CDR1 and CDR2 are MGHRA and YSYEKL. The CDR3 is 19 residues long. In the 2 weeks before study entry, exposed participants met a COVID-19 case, which was PCR-confirmed or clinician-diagnosed. The protocol was immunoSEQ multiplex PCR, while the TCRdb copy is restricted to in-frame clones and leaves out a portion. The sample lists approximately 300,000 clones, over 90% occurring once. The sequencing input was PBMCs or T cells enriched from blood (not recorded which). The chain carries TRBV4-1 and TRBJ1-1; 8 nucleotides agree with TRBD1. The TCR originated in a woman under 40 who had been exposed to COVID-19. The CDR3 DNA reads TGCGCCAGCAGCCAAGATCGGGTGGACAGGGTAACAGATGGCACTGAAGCTTTCTTT. It is translated as CASSQDRVDRVTDGTEAFF.